This T cell receptor (beta chain) was recovered during a study of blood T cells in healthy people across ages. This clonotype came up many times. Its cognate antigen is unknown. The use of a sample-barcoded 5' primer and a J-beta primer mix characterized a second PCR of 7 to 11 cycles. Each of the cDNA molecules was tagged by a template-switch adaptor with 12 random nucleotides. TCRdb recomputed calls from the 5' RACE reads with MiXCR, one row per CDR3 protein. The sample holds about 1.7 million distinct CDR3 sequences, about 28% seen once. Samples each had at least 6 micrograms of total RNA extracted. Trimming cost V 4 bases and J 7 bases, with 17 bases left between them. This CDR3 comprises 14 residues. The germline V gene has CDR1 LGHDT and CDR2 YNNKEL (reference sequence). Study-wide findings and caveats: PBMCs left unsorted prevented a conclusive naive versus antigen-experienced comparison. Nothing was known about donor CMV status, and this possibly confounded expanded clonotype changes.

The sample taken for sequencing was blood. This sequence was found in a woman in her twenties or thirties in good health. V gene TRBV3-1 combines with J gene TRBJ2-7, with unresolved D. The CDR3 coding sequence is TGTGCCAGCAGCCTACTACAAACTATGTGGGAGCAGTACTTC. Protein product: CASSLLQTMWEQYF.